This passage covers 8 T cell receptor beta chains from one sample sequenced in a study of shared clonotypes between healthy human individuals (TCRdb year 2020). The library was prepared using the immunoSEQ multiplex PCR assay. TCRdb stores this immuneACCESS table with in-frame sequences only. Part of the clones is absent; in the studies checked, under half of the shortfall reflects unresolved V genes, and no reason is known for the rest. For this sample the table gives roughly 2 million clones, of which over 85% were detected only once. Approximately 1.2% of the sample is in the top ten clones. CD8 naive samples were obtained by positive selection for CCR7 among CD45RO-negative cells, yielding a CD45RA+CCR7+ population from which TemRA cells were excluded. The sequencing input was naive CD8+ T cells sorted from blood. The sample's cell subset or site label, in plain terms: CD45RA+CCR7+. The receptors derive from a man younger than 35 in good health.

The rearrangement uses TRBV13 and TRBJ2-5; D gene unclear. The CDR3 has 13 residues. CDR1 PRHDT and CDR2 FYEKMQ come from the germline V gene (reference sequence). Deletions cut 6 bases from V and 1 base from J, with 9 bases between. DNA of the CDR3: TGTGCCAGCAGGTGGGGTAGCCAAGAGACCCAGTACTTC. Its protein product is CASRWGSQETQYF.

This rearrangement joins TRBV11-3 to TRBJ1-1, with D uncertain. The germline V gene encodes CDR1 SGHNT and CDR2 YENEEA. The germline V and J ends were trimmed by 3 bases and 0 bases, with 8 bases remaining between them. CDR3 length: 14 residues. CDR3: CASSLSGMNTEAFF. CDR3 nucleotides: TGTGCCAGCAGCTTGTCGGGCATGAACACTGAAGCTTTCTTT.

The chain has TRBV6-1 and TRBJ2-7, with TRBD2 identical over 7 bases. The ends lost 2 bases at V and 0 bases at J; junction bases unmatched: 13. Germline V lookup: CDR1 MNHNS, CDR2 SASEGT. The CDR3 sequence is 18 residues long. DNA of the CDR3: TGTGCCAGCAGTGAAAGTTCGGTGGGGAGGGCCCTCTCCTACGAGCAGTACTTC. Amino acid sequence: CASSESSVGRALSYEQYF.

The chain employs TRBV5-6 and TRBJ2-5; D unclear. Looked up from germline, CDR1 is SGHDT and CDR2 is YYEEEE. Trimming removed 0 bases from V and 5 bases from J, with 11 bases in between. This CDR3 is 14 amino acids long. CDR3 nucleotide sequence: TGTGCCAGCAGCTTGGCATACGGCTTCGAGACCCAGTACTTC. The encoded protein is CASSLAYGFETQYF.

The gene calls are TRBV13 and TRBJ1-4; D not certain. The germline V and J ends were trimmed by 0 bases and 4 bases, with 6 bases remaining between them. Germline V gene sequence: CDR1 PRHDT, CDR2 FYEKMQ (reference sequence). The CDR3 consists of 14 residues. The CDR3 sequence is CASSLGQYNEKLFF. CDR3 in DNA: TGTGCCAGCAGCTTAGGGCAGTATAATGAAAAACTGTTTTTT. The full variable domain, with the rest looked up from reference TRBV13 and TRBJ1-4, is AAGVIQSPRHLIKEKRETATLKCYPIPRHDTVYWYQQGPGQDPQFLISFYEKMQSDKGSIPDRFSAQQFSDYHSELNMSSLELGDSALYFCASSLGQYNEKLFFGSGTQLSVL.

The chain joins TRBV6-6 to TRBJ1-1; D is possibly TRBD1 (5 bases). The CDR3 has 14 amino acids. Germline values: CDR1 MNHNY, CDR2 SVGAGI (reference sequence). With 4 bases removed from V and 3 bases from J, the gap between germline ends came to 12 bases. The CDR3 DNA reads as TGTGCCAGCAGTTCCTGGCAGGGACACACTGAAGCTTTCTTT. Protein sequence: CASSSWQGHTEAFF.

V gene TRBV7-9 combines with J gene TRBJ2-5; 7 nucleotides agree with TRBD2. The CDR3 is 10 residues long. Germline values: CDR1 SEHNR, CDR2 FQNEAQ (reference sequence). The trim removed 11 bases at V and 5 bases at J, leaving 2 bases unmatched. The CDR3 spells CAGGEETQYF. The CDR3, as DNA: TGTGCCGGGGGGGAGGAGACCCAGTACTTC.

V is TRBV6-1 and J is TRBJ1-1; no clear D. Trimming pared 1 base from V and 1 base from J, leaving 7 bases between. The CDR3 is 14 residues long. Germline V gene data show CDR1 as MNHNS and CDR2 as SASEGT. The DNA for the CDR3 is TGTGCCAGCAGTGAAGGTTCCGAGAACACTGAAGCTTTCTTT. It encodes CASSEGSENTEAFF.